These T cell receptor beta chains were read from a single sample in a study of memory CD4+ T cells and cytomegalovirus serostatus. The protocol was immunoSEQ multiplex PCR, while the TCRdb copy is restricted to in-frame clones and leaves out a portion. The sample lists 40,000 or so clones, 75% to 80% seen once, with 0.78% in the top ten. Input material: memory CD4+ T cells from blood. The receptors shown here come from an adult in good health and CMV-seronegative. Both conserved end residues are part of each CDR3. Fields, in order: CDR3 length, V gene, CDR3 protein.

12	TRBV18	CASSPASTEAFF
14	TRBV19	CASSAGGAGEKLFF
14	TRBV7-2	CASSFREPGNTIYF
14	TRBV2	CASNLDRGNQPQHF
14	TRBV5-6	CASSSPGSGTEAFF
14	TRBV19	CASSPGQVNSPLHF
15	TRBV6-1	CASSEFPGVQETQYF
13	TRBV19	CASRQGGNYGYTF
15	TRBV13	CASSAGTGSNQPQHF
14	TRBV27	CASRSGEGNQPQHF
18	TRBV4-1	CASSQLDLVSYSGNTIYF
14	TRBV4-2	CASSQERIGQPQHF
13	TRBV5-1	CASRRGMDYGYTF
13	TRBV7-2	CASSLLGQVEAFF
14	TRBV7-2	CASSAQGSTGELFF
15	TRBV27	CASSLEFSPMGGYTF
15	TRBV4-1	CASSDPVTGRAEQYF
13	TRBV9	CASSVASGNTIYF
15	TRBV18	CASSRSQGLHNEQFF
13	TRBV5-6	CASSTTVRTEAFF
17	TRBV13	CASSQLGAGGNRDEQFF
14	TRBV11-3	CASSFDGPQWEQFF
17	TRBV5-8	CASSLVRGRGDNSPLHF
15	TRBV10-1	CASSESTGPYYGYTF
12	TRBV27	CASSDRLTEAFF
15	TRBV19	CASRGDRSSNQPQHF
14	TRBV2	CASSFSGGRYEQYF
14	TRBV5-1	CASSLSRDTDTQYF
18	TRBV5-1	CASSSPGNLKGPNEKLFF
17	TRBV7-2	CASSANGLAGETGELFF
19	TRBV10-3	CAISDSELAGGSSIGELFF
14	TRBV21-1	CASIVRTGRHGYTF
16	TRBV27	CASSSPAEGGNYGYTF
13	TRBV9	CASRGGPIDGYTF
15	TRBV19	CASRPGQGINTEAFF
15	TRBV18	CASSPRGKDVYGYTF
13	TRBV9	CASSVVPGNEQFF
16	TRBV6-5	CASSYRVATLQETQYF
14	TRBV5-1	CASSSGHGEETQYF
14	TRBV5-1	CASSNYGQNSPLHF
14	TRBV18	CASSPMDRRDIQYF
18	TRBV5-8	CASSLDRGRWDSNQPQHF
15	TRBV5-6	CASSTTQRQGYEQYF
14	TRBV10-2	CASTVGLSYNEQFF
14	TRBV18	CASSQITGGTEAFF
15	TRBV11-2	CASSLSRGAPDTQYF
15	TRBV30	CAWSRGGQGLDTQYF
15	TRBV5-8	CASSLAWGTGETQYF
14	TRBV6-6	CASSNDRGGSPLHF